This note documents a single TCR beta chain sequence. Its recognized antigen is unknown. Per-base quality was not reported, and no clone a single base away is much larger than it. This sample was taken from a study of T cells in Graves' hyperthyroidism and ophthalmopathy (dated by TCRdb to about 2019). Study-level background: Peripheral blood was sampled at the time of initial diagnosis, prior to any treatment. In addition, the study compared T-cell repertoires in thyroid tissue and in blood from over 5 Graves' hyperthyroidism patients. A discovery cohort of around 100 patients, approximately 45 with Graves' ophthalmopathy and approximately 57 with stable Graves' hyperthyroidism, was used to find distinguishing TCR V-J signatures. After sampling, hyperthyroidism patients received methimazole starting at 30 mg daily, and ophthalmopathy patients received high-dose intravenous methylprednisolone. An independent validation cohort of around 19 hyperthyroidism patients and 17 patients who later progressed to ophthalmopathy tested prospective prediction of ophthalmopathy. For training and testing, the 100 or so patients in the discovery cohort were randomly divided in a 7:3 ratio. TCR Vbeta CDR3 sequencing of 120 to 150 peripheral blood samples (under 45 ophthalmopathy, 75 hyperthyroidism and approximately 17 progressor patients) is reported in the paper. Overall results and qualifications from the work: No statistical method was used to set the sample size in advance, and investigators knew the group allocation. A model built on a 13 V-J signature distinguished ophthalmopathy from stable hyperthyroidism, reaching 85% to 90% sensitivity and 81.08% specificity in cross-validation and 80%/75% in testing. Most expanded thyroid clonotypes (frequency above 0.001) were also detected in blood, a finding suggesting that blood repertoires may reflect thyroid immune responses. During validation, the model predicted progression to ophthalmopathy a median of around 6 months ahead of onset, with almost 71% sensitivity and more than 72% specificity.

Graves' hyperthyroidism was defined as stable when no progression to ophthalmopathy occurred over 18 months of follow-up. Hyperthyroidism patients were aged 18 to 65 years and newly diagnosed, with disease duration of less than 2 months. Patients with uncontrolled infections, other autoimmune diseases, pregnancy or lactation were excluded. Diagnoses were established on the basis of clinical symptoms, serum thyroxine and TRAb, thyroid ultrasound, and orbital computed tomography. PBMCs were isolated from about 9.2 ml of fresh peripheral blood by Ficoll-Paque density gradient centrifugation. Trizol reagent was used to extract total RNA, and RNA quality was then checked on an Agilent 2100 Bioanalyzer. The TCR beta CDR3 regions were amplified from RNA transcripts. A first-round RT-PCR of the TCR CDR3 used the HTBI primer set with the Qiagen OneStep RT-PCR kit. The libraries were constructed in a second round of multiplex PCR and then size-selected and purified. The libraries were sequenced on an Illumina HiSeq2000 using paired-end 100 bp reads. Under the source paper's analysis protocol: SOAPnuke was used to process the raw data, removing reads that contained adapters or uncalled bases, had a mean Phred below 15, or lacked an exact match to the constant primer or identifier. High-quality paired reads were merged using COPE v1.2.5, and each unique nucleotide sequence was defined as a clonotype. MiTCR v1.1 was used to align clonotypes to the IMGT TRBV, TRBD and TRBJ reference segments. Analysis was restricted to V-J combinations with a frequency above 0.0001, which covered 98% to 99.2% of repertoires. A TCS score was defined as the ratio of F50 (clonal expansion) to E x V (chaos), with BLOSUM62-based TCRdist applied between CDR3 peptides within each V-J. Welch's t-statistics and random forest reduced around 520 V-J features to under 15, which were used in a naive Bayes classifier (R e1071). TCRdb reran the public reads through fastp at Q25 and MiXCR, keeping productive beta chains. All rows with the same CDR3 protein become a single entry with the most common DNA and genes. These V and J calls derive from TCRdb rather than the authors' analysis. The sample table shows approximately 630,000 distinct CDR3 sequences, and about a sixth are seen once. The ten largest clones capture 3.8% of the sample.

V gives up 7 bases and J gives up 3 bases, and the segment between their germline ends measures 18 bases. The germline V gene gives CDR1 as MDHEN and CDR2 as SYDVKM. From the cysteine through the phenylalanine, the CDR3 covers 16 amino acids. The only DNA kept is the CDR3, 48 bases in frame from the first base. The chain employs TRBV28 and TRBJ2-2; the D element might be TRBD1 or TRBD2, as each aligns at 5 bases. This TCR was sampled from a woman in her 30s with Graves' hyperthyroidism. Specimen: blood. The CDR3 region reads CASTPGTGLDTGELFF. The DNA sequence reads TGTGCCAGCACCCCCGGGACGGGGTTGGACACCGGGGAGCTGTTTTTT.